A selection of T cell receptor beta chains follows, all from one sample in a study of blood T cell repertoires in COVID-19. Method: immunoSEQ multiplex PCR; TCRdb's copy keeps in-frame clones and lacks some. The data show a few hundred thousand clones, with nearly 85% seen just once and about 1.3% held by the top ten. The sample consisted of peripheral blood. The receptors were gathered from a woman aged 25 to 39 with COVID-19, enrolled during active disease. CDR3s include the opening cysteine and the closing phenylalanine or tryptophan. D genes are given only for firm matches. The listing skips clone size in some rows; elsewhere it reads once, few, many or a size class.

j_call,v_call,clone_size,d_call,cdr3_aa,cdr3_nt
TRBJ2-3,TRBV5-1,NA,NA,CASSSNEAGATDTQYF,TGCGCCAGCAGCTCAAATGAGGCAGGGGCCACAGATACGCAGTATTTT
TRBJ2-2,TRBV5-1,NA,TRBD1,CASSLPGQGAGDGGDVYTGELFF,TGCGCCAGCAGCCTGCCGGGACAGGGGGCCGGAGATGGAGGCGATGTGTACACCGGGGAGCTGTTTTTT
TRBJ1-6,TRBV28,NA,NA,CASRAQGPGGYNSPLHF,TGTGCCAGCAGGGCCCAAGGCCCCGGCGGATATAATTCACCCCTCCACTTT
TRBJ2-2,TRBV19,NA,NA,CASSTTGNGELFF,TGTGCCAGTAGTACGACAGGTAACGGGGAGCTGTTTTTT
TRBJ2-1,TRBV7-9,NA,NA,CASSTDRTIEQFF,TGTGCCAGCAGCACAGACAGAACAATCGAGCAGTTCTTC
TRBJ2-3,TRBV9,NA,TRBD1,CASSHTPGTGEDTQYF,TGTGCCAGCAGCCATACTCCGGGGACAGGGGAGGATACGCAGTATTTT
TRBJ2-1,TRBV15,NA,NA,CATSRDSRRNEQFF,TGTGCCACCAGCAGAGACAGCCGCAGGAATGAGCAGTTCTTC
TRBJ2-3,TRBV18,NA,TRBD1,CASSDDIGQGRTDTQYF,TGTGCCAGCTCCGACGATATCGGACAGGGGCGCACAGATACGCAGTATTTT
TRBJ1-2,TRBV5-6,NA,NA,CASSMTTRQGYTF,TGTGCCAGCAGCATGACAACCCGTCAAGGCTACACCTTC
TRBJ1-1,TRBV7-9,NA,NA,CASSSGRHLNTEAFF,TGTGCCAGCAGCTCAGGGCGGCACCTGAACACTGAAGCTTTCTTT
TRBJ2-7,TRBV18,NA,NA,CASSPPSFQGGEQYF,TGTGCCAGCTCACCACCCTCGTTTCAGGGCGGCGAGCAGTACTTC
TRBJ2-1,TRBV27,NA,TRBD2,CASSWTSGGVNEQFF,TGTGCCAGCAGTTGGACTAGCGGGGGGGTTAATGAGCAGTTCTTC
TRBJ2-7,TRBV25-1,NA,TRBD1,CASSEWDRETGEQYF,TGTGCCAGCAGTGAATGGGACAGGGAAACGGGCGAGCAGTACTTC
TRBJ1-4,TRBV9,NA,NA,CASSVGQDASEKLFF,TGTGCCAGCAGCGTAGGTCAGGATGCGTCTGAAAAACTGTTTTTT
TRBJ1-5,TRBV28,NA,NA,CASSRLTGTNQPQHF,TGTGCCAGCAGTCGCCTAACAGGGACAAATCAGCCCCAGCATTTT
TRBJ2-5,TRBV10-3,NA,NA,CAISPGGGAKETQYF,TGTGCCATCAGCCCCGGTGGGGGGGCAAAGGAGACCCAGTACTTC
TRBJ2-7,TRBV5-6,NA,TRBD1,CASSFGTGTYEQYF,TGTGCCAGCAGCTTTGGGACAGGGACCTACGAGCAGTACTTC
TRBJ2-7,TRBV9,NA,TRBD2,CASSVEKMGTRAYEQYF,TGTGCCAGCAGCGTGGAAAAAATGGGGACTAGAGCCTACGAGCAGTACTTC
TRBJ2-7,TRBV5-1,NA,TRBD1,CASSLGTGEQYF,TGCGCCAGCAGCTTGGGGACAGGCGAGCAGTACTTC
TRBJ2-3,TRBV18,NA,TRBD1,CASSRRNRGDTDTQYF,TGTGCCAGCTCACGTAGGAACAGGGGCGACACAGATACGCAGTATTTT
TRBJ1-3,TRBV5-4,NA,NA,CASSLDSISGNTIYF,TGTGCCAGCAGCTTGGATAGTATCTCTGGAAACACCATATATTTT
TRBJ1-1,TRBV7-9,NA,NA,CASSLAPRGSDTEAFF,TGTGCCAGCAGCTTAGCTCCCCGAGGGAGCGACACTGAAGCTTTCTTT
TRBJ1-2,TRBV19,few,NA,CASRETRDFNYGYTF,TGTGCCAGTAGGGAAACGAGGGATTTTAACTATGGCTACACCTTC
TRBJ2-1,TRBV19,NA,TRBD2,CASSIGTSGHNEQFF,TGTGCCAGTAGTATAGGGACTAGCGGTCACAATGAGCAGTTCTTC
TRBJ2-7,TRBV9,NA,NA,CASSPREGLPYEQYF,TGTGCCAGCAGCCCCCGGGAAGGGCTTCCCTACGAGCAGTACTTC
TRBJ2-3,TRBV6-2/TRBV6-3,few,TRBD2,CASSYRLAGARTDTQYF,TGTGCCAGCAGTTACCGGCTAGCGGGGGCCCGCACAGATACGCAGTATTTT
TRBJ2-1,TRBV24-1,NA,TRBD2,CATSEPSGGAYNEQFF,TGTGCCACCAGTGAACCTAGCGGGGGGGCCTACAATGAGCAGTTCTTC
TRBJ2-7,TRBV12-5,NA,NA,CASGLDGDTVVYEQYF,TGTGCTAGTGGTTTGGACGGGGACACGGTTGTCTACGAGCAGTACTTC
TRBJ1-2,TRBV3-1/TRBV3-2,NA,NA,CASSQLTNYGYTF,TGTGCCAGCAGCCAACTAACTAACTATGGCTACACCTTC
TRBJ2-7,TRBV5-5,NA,NA,CASSSSISGVYEQYF,TGTGCCAGCAGCTCTTCGATTAGCGGCGTCTACGAGCAGTACTTC
TRBJ2-3,TRBV3-1/TRBV3-2,NA,NA,CASSGLTDTQYF,TGTGCCAGCAGTGGACTAACAGATACGCAGTATTTT
TRBJ2-7,TRBV4-2,NA,TRBD2,CASSPVGLAGGPSNEQYF,TGTGCCAGCAGTCCAGTGGGACTAGCGGGAGGGCCTTCGAACGAGCAGTACTTC
TRBJ1-2,TRBV14,NA,TRBD1,CASSQGTGYGYTF,TGTGCCAGCAGCCAAGGGACAGGATATGGCTACACCTTC
TRBJ2-2,TRBV19,NA,TRBD2,CASSRGLASTGELFF,TGTGCCAGTAGTAGGGGACTAGCATCCACCGGGGAGCTGTTTTTT
TRBJ1-1,TRBV30,NA,NA,CAWGQNTEAFF,TGTGCCTGGGGCCAGAACACTGAAGCTTTCTTT
TRBJ2-6,TRBV19,NA,NA,CARKPWGRPGANVLTF,TGTGCCAGAAAACCCTGGGGGCGGCCTGGGGCCAACGTCCTGACTTTC
TRBJ1-5,TRBV19,NA,NA,CASSSTVYSNQPQHF,TGTGCCAGTAGTTCGACAGTCTATAGCAATCAGCCCCAGCATTTT
TRBJ2-3,TRBV6-5,NA,NA,CASSSRGKTDTQYF,TGTGCCAGCAGTTCCCGGGGTAAGACAGATACGCAGTATTTT
TRBJ1-2,TRBV7-2,NA,NA,CASSLDRSRGYTF,TGTGCCAGCAGCTTAGACAGGTCGAGGGGCTACACCTTC
TRBJ1-2,TRBV11-2,NA,TRBD1,CASSFTGANYGYTF,TGTGCCAGCAGCTTCACAGGGGCTAACTATGGCTACACCTTC
TRBJ1-1,TRBV27,NA,NA,CASTQRGGTEAFF,TGTGCCAGCACCCAGAGGGGGGGCACTGAAGCTTTCTTT
TRBJ2-1,TRBV28,NA,TRBD1,CASSPGQGDEQFF,TGTGCCAGCAGTCCCGGACAGGGCGATGAGCAGTTCTTC
TRBJ2-1,TRBV5-1,once,NA,CASSLREFYNEQFF,TGCGCCAGCAGCTTGCGGGAATTCTACAATGAGCAGTTCTTC
TRBJ1-2,TRBV29-1,NA,TRBD1,CSVKTGRLNYGYTF,TGCAGCGTTAAGACAGGGCGACTGAACTATGGCTACACCTTC
TRBJ1-1,TRBV25-1,NA,NA,CASSELAGLHTEAFF,TGTGCCAGCAGTGAATTGGCAGGCTTGCACACTGAAGCTTTCTTT
TRBJ2-3,TRBV7-3,NA,NA,CASSWGVGGTDTQYF,TGTGCCAGCAGCTGGGGGGTGGGTGGCACAGATACGCAGTATTTT
TRBJ2-1,TRBV6-6,NA,TRBD1,CASSSGTEQPYNEQFF,TGTGCCAGCAGCTCTGGGACAGAACAACCCTACAATGAGCAGTTCTTC
TRBJ1-3,TRBV7-3,few,TRBD1,CASSPTGSSGNTIYF,TGTGCCAGCAGCCCGACAGGGTCCTCTGGAAACACCATATATTTT
TRBJ1-1,TRBV7-6,NA,NA,CASSSSPGSGAFF,TGTGCCAGCAGCTCCAGTCCGGGAAGCGGGGCTTTCTTT
TRBJ2-3,TRBV7-6,NA,TRBD2,CASSLGARGLGTDTQYF,TGTGCCAGCAGCTTAGGAGCGCGGGGACTAGGAACAGATACGCAGTATTTT
TRBJ2-1,TRBV29-1,once,TRBD1,CSPIYPGTGSNNEQFF,TGCAGCCCTATATATCCCGGGACAGGGTCCAACAATGAGCAGTTCTTC
TRBJ2-3,TRBV9,NA,TRBD1,CASSPVGTGGSDTQYF,TGTGCCAGCAGCCCAGTGGGGACAGGGGGGTCAGATACGCAGTATTTT
TRBJ2-7,TRBV5-4,NA,TRBD1,CASSFPSGQGADEQYF,TGTGCCAGCAGCTTCCCCTCTGGGCAGGGGGCTGACGAGCAGTACTTC
TRBJ1-2,TRBV7-2,NA,TRBD1,CASSAADRGSYGYTF,TGTGCCAGCAGCGCAGCGGACAGGGGATCCTATGGCTACACCTTC
TRBJ2-7,TRBV4-3,NA,TRBD2,CASSQDPGSGALSMNYEQYF,TGCGCCAGCAGCCAAGATCCTGGAAGCGGGGCCTTATCAATGAACTACGAGCAGTACTTC
TRBJ2-7,TRBV19,NA,NA,CASSIGLAAGEQYF,TGTGCCAGTAGTATTGGGCTAGCAGCCGGGGAGCAGTACTTC
TRBJ2-1,TRBV29-1,NA,TRBD2,CSVEDRRETVYNEQFF,TGCAGCGTTGAAGATCGGCGGGAGACGGTGTACAATGAGCAGTTCTTC
TRBJ2-5,TRBV5-5,NA,TRBD2,CASSPGLAGLQETQYF,TGTGCCAGCAGCCCGGGACTAGCGGGACTACAAGAGACCCAGTACTTC